One T cell receptor beta chain is described in this entry. From germline, CDR1 is KGHSH and CDR2 LQKENI. Trimming pared 5 bases from V and 4 bases from J, leaving 5 bases between. This CDR3 is 11 amino acids long. TCRdb's copy holds only in-frame clones and misses some; the assay was immunoSEQ multiplex PCR. The data contain approximately 240,000 clones, 84% of them singletons. The source of the sample is a study of blood T cell repertoires in COVID-19. Study background: COVID-19 samples from acute and convalescent phases originated in the United States, Italy and Spain. From T cells, B-cell-depleted T cells, or PBMCs came the material, which was cDNA or gDNA.

The genes are TRBV18 and TRBJ1-1, with D unresolved. The receptor was isolated from a woman in her sixties who had recovered from COVID-19. Sequencing was performed on peripheral blood. CDR3 nucleotide sequence: TGTGCCAGCTCATCTTTCACTGAAGCTTTCTTT. Encoded protein: CASSSFTEAFF.